The present TCR beta chain was sequenced within a study of blood T cells in healthy people across ages. The study, taken as a whole, reports: Diversity of TCR beta correlated strongly with naive T cell percentage.

This clonotype has more than one count but fewer than ten. Its antigen is undetermined. It was with a sample-barcoded 5' primer and a J-beta primer mix that a second PCR of roughly 6 to 12 cycles was run. TCRdb re-analysed the 5' RACE reads in MiXCR, keeping a single row per CDR3 protein. The data hold 700,000 to 1,000,000 distinct CDR3 sequences, with 40% to 50% observed a single time. V was pared by 1 base and J by 4 bases, with 14 bases between. Per the germline V gene, CDR1 is SGHTA and CDR2 is FQGNSA. This CDR3 region has 15 residues. Sequencing used blood. The receptor comes from a man aged 60-69 years in good health. This chain links TRBV7-2 with TRBJ2-7; D is perhaps TRBD1 or TRBD2 (6 bases each). CDR3 sequence: CASSLEGGGWYEQYF. CDR3 nucleotides: TGTGCCAGCAGCTTAGAGGGGGGCGGGTGGTACGAGCAGTACTTC.